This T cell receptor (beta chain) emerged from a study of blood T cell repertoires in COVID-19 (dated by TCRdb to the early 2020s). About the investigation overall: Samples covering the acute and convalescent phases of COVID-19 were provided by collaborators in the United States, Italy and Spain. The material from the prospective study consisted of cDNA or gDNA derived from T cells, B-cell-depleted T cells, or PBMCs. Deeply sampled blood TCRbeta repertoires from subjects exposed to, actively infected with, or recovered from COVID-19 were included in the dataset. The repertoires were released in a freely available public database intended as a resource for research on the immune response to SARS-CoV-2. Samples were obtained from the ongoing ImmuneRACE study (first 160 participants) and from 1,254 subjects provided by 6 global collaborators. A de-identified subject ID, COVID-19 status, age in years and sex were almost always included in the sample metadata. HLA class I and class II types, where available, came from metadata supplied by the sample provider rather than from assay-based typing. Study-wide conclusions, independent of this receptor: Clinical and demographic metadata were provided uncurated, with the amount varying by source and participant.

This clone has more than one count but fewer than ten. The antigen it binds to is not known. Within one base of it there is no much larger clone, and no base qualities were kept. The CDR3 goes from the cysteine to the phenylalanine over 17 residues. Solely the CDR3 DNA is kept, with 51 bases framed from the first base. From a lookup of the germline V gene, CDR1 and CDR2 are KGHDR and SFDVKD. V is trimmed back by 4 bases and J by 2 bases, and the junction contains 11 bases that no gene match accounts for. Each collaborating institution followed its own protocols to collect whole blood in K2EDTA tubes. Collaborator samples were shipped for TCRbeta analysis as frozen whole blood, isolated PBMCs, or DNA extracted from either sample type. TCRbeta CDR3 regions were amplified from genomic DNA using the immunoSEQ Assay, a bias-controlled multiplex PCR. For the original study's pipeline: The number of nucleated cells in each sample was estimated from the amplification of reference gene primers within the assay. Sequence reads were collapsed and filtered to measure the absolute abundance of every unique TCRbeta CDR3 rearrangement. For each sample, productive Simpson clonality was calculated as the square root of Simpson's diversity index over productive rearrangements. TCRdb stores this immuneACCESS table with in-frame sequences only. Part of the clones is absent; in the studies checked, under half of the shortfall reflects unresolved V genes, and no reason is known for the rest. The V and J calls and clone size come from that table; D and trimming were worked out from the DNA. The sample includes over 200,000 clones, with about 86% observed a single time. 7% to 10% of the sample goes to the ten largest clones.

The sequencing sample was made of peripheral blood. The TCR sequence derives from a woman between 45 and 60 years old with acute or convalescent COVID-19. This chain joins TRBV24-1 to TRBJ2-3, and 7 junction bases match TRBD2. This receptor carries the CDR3 CATSDRGVAGITDTQYF. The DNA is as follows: TGTGCCACCAGTGACCGTGGGGTAGCGGGTATCACAGATACGCAGTATTTT.